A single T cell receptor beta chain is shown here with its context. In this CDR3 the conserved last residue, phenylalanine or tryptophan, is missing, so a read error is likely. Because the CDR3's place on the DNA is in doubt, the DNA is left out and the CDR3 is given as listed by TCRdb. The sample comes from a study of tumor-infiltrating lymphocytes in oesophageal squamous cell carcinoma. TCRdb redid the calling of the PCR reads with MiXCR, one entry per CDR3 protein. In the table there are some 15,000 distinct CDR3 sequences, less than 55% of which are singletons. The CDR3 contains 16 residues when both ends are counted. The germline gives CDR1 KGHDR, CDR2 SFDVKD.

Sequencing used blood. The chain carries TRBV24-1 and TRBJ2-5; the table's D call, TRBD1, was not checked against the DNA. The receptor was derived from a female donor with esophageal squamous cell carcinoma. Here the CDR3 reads CATSDPGVDYGYTFGS.